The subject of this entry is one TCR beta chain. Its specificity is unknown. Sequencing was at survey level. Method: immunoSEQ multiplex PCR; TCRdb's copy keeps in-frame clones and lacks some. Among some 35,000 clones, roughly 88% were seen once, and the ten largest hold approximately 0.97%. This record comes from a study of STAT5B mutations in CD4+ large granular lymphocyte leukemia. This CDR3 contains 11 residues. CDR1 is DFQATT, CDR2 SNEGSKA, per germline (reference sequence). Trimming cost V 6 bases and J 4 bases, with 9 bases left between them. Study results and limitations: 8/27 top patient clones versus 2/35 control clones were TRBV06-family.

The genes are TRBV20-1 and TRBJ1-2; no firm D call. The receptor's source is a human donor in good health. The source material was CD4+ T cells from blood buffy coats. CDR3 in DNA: TGCAGTGCCCGGAGCTTCTATGGCTACACCTTC. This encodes CSARSFYGYTF.